A single sample gave rise to the 18 T cell receptor beta chains below, sequenced in a study of blood T cell repertoires in COVID-19. Sequencing used immunoSEQ multiplex PCR; TCRdb keeps in-frame clones, though not all of them. In the table there are about 140,000 clones, about 89% of which are singletons. Sequenced input: peripheral blood. The source is a man aged 50 to 59 with active COVID-19.

The CDR3 nucleotides are TGTGCCAGCAGTTACGGGACAGGAAGTAACTATGGCTACACCTTC. This gives the protein CASSYGTGSNYGYTF. The rearrangement uses TRBV6-2 or TRBV6-3 and TRBJ1-2, with 8 bases aligning to TRBD1. CDR1 is MNHEY and CDR2 is SVGEGT in the germline V gene. The CDR3 has 15 amino acids. J lost 1 base, V lost 2 bases, and 3 bases had no gene match.

The rearrangement links TRBV12-3 or TRBV12-4 to TRBJ1-2; D call uncertain. The CDR3 consists of 12 residues. Trimming cost V 4 bases and J 8 bases, with 11 bases left between them. The CDR3 region has the DNA TGTGCCAGCAGTTCTTATCTAGGAGGCTACACCTTC. Translating gives CASSSYLGGYTF.

The chain carries TRBV7-8 and TRBJ2-7; 7 bases fit TRBD1. Germline V gene data show CDR1 as SGHVS and CDR2 as FQNEAQ. CDR3 length: 15 amino acids. V dropped 5 bases and J dropped 5; count of bases not matched to a gene: 12. In DNA form, the CDR3 reads TGTGCCAGCAGCCCACTGACAGGGCGCCGTAACGAGCAGTACTTC. As protein: CASSPLTGRRNEQYF.

J is TRBJ2-7 and V is TRBV5-5; D perhaps matches TRBD2 (6 bases). Trimming removed 4 bases at V and 2 bases at J, with 16 bases between. This CDR3 is built from 15 residues. Germline lookup yields CDR1 SGHKS and CDR2 YYEKEE (reference sequence). The CDR3 DNA is TGTGCCAGCAGCCTGGAAATCAGGGAGGCCTACGAGCAGTACTTC. It translates to CASSLEIREAYEQYF.

The table lists this clone with many counts. V is TRBV7-9 and J is TRBJ2-1; the D gene is possibly TRBD2 (6 bases). CDR1 is SEHNR and CDR2 is FQNEAQ in the germline V gene (reference sequence). V lost 8 bases and J lost 3, with 8 bases in between. The CDR3 sequence is 12 residues long. CDR3 DNA sequence: TGTGCCAGCGGAGGGGACTACAATGAGCAGTTCTTC. It translates to CASGGDYNEQFF.

V usage is TRBV7-9 and J usage is TRBJ2-7; a possible D gene is TRBD1 (6 bases). Trimming pared 2 bases from V and 6 bases from J, leaving 11 bases between. The CDR3 contains 13 residues. The germline V gene encodes CDR1 SEHNR and CDR2 FQNEAQ (reference sequence). As DNA, the CDR3 is TGTGCCAGCAGCTTAAAGGCAGGGGTCGAGCAGTACTTC. Translation: CASSLKAGVEQYF.

This clone was seen a handful of times. The chain employs TRBV29-1 and TRBJ1-1; 8 bases line up with TRBD1. Germline V gene sequence: CDR1 SQVTM, CDR2 ANQGSEA. With 7 bases clipped from V and 5 bases from J, the junction kept 9 bases outside the gene matches. The CDR3 runs to 13 residues. The CDR3 DNA sequence: TGCAGCGCCGGACAGGGCCAGGGAACTGAAGCTTTCTTT. Amino acid sequence: CSAGQGQGTEAFF. Complete variable domain (other parts from reference TRBV29-1 and TRBJ1-1): SAVISQKPSRDICQRGTSLTIQCQVDSQVTMMFWYRQQPGQSLTLIATANQGSEATYESGFVIDKFPISRPNLTFSTLTVSNMSPEDSSIYLCSAGQGQGTEAFFGQGTRLTVV.

CDR3 loop: CASSSPDSTYEQYF. In nucleotides, the CDR3 is TGCGCCAGCAGCTCGCCGGACAGCACCTACGAGCAGTACTTC. The chain couples TRBV5-1 to TRBJ2-7; D may be TRBD1 (6 bases). The CDR3 runs to 14 residues. Germline CDR1 reads SGHRS; CDR2 reads YFSETQ. Between the trimmed V and J ends, which lost 3 bases and 2 bases, there was a span of 12 bases. Looking up the rest from reference TRBV5-1 and TRBJ2-7 gives the full variable domain: KAGVTQTPRYLIKTRGQQVTLSCSPISGHRSVSWYQQTPGQGLQFLFEYFSETQRNKGNFPGRFSGRQFSNSRSEMNVSTLELGDSALYLCASSSPDSTYEQYFGPGTRLTVT.

CDR3 nucleotide sequence: TGCGCCAGCAGTGTTACTACGCAATATAAAGGCACCGGGGAGCTGTTTTTT. This codes for CASSVTTQYKGTGELFF. The chain couples TRBV5-1 to TRBJ2-2; D is unresolved. V dropped 5 bases and J dropped 4 bases, with 21 bases sitting between them. The CDR3 sequence is 17 residues long. The germline gives CDR1 SGHRS, CDR2 YFSETQ.

The chain couples TRBV10-2 to TRBJ1-4; perhaps TRBD1 as D (5 bases). This CDR3 comprises 15 residues. The ends were cut back, 5 bases at V and 8 bases at J, with 18 bases in the middle. Germline CDR1 WSHSY, CDR2 SAAADI. The CDR3 sequence is CASSSLGVGGEKLFF. The CDR3, as DNA: TGCGCCAGCAGTAGCCTGGGAGTGGGGGGGGAAAAACTGTTTTTT.

The V and J genes are TRBV25-1 and TRBJ2-1; 7 bases line up with TRBD1. The germline V gene encodes CDR1 MGHDK and CDR2 SYGVNS. The CDR3 contains 17 residues. With V trimmed by 3 bases and J by 2 bases, 10 bases remained unmatched. The CDR3 DNA reads TGTGCCAGCAGTGATAGTTTGTGGACAGGCACCTACAATGAGCAGTTCTTC. Its translation is CASSDSLWTGTYNEQFF.

The rearrangement links TRBV30 to TRBJ1-2; a weak D match, TRBD1 (6 bases). The CDR3 sequence is 12 residues long. Germline CDR1 is GTSNPN and CDR2 is SVGIG (reference sequence). With 1 base removed from V and 7 bases from J, the gap between germline ends came to 10 bases. The CDR3 DNA sequence: TGTGCCTGGAGTGAGACAGGTCGTGGCTACACCTTC. It yields the protein CAWSETGRGYTF.

The CDR3 protein is CAWSVQSALRGQYF. The CDR3 DNA reads TGTGCCTGGAGTGTACAATCAGCTCTTAGGGGGCAGTACTTC. The J gene is TRBJ2-7, the V gene TRBV30, with a possible D match to TRBD1 (5 bases). Germline V gene lookup returns CDR1 GTSNPN and CDR2 SVGIG (reference sequence). Trimming removed 0 bases at V and 9 bases at J, with 18 bases between. CDR3 length: 14 amino acids. Based on the CDR3 plus reference TRBV30 and TRBJ2-7, the full variable domain is SQTIHQWPATLVQPVGSPLSLECTVEGTSNPNLYWYRQAAGRGLQLLFYSVGIGQISSEVPQNLSASRPQDRQFILSSKKLLLSDSGFYLCAWSVQSALRGQYFGPGTRLTVT.

This chain connects TRBV11-3 to TRBJ2-1, with no clear D. From germline, CDR1 is SGHNT and CDR2 YENEEA. The CDR3 has 14 residues. Trimming pared 5 bases from V and 6 bases from J, leaving 14 bases between. CDR3: CASSPAASVNEQFF. The CDR3 coding sequence is TGTGCCAGCAGCCCCGCGGCTAGTGTCAATGAGCAGTTCTTC. Complete variable domain (other parts from reference TRBV11-3 and TRBJ2-1): EAGVVQSPRYKIIEKKQPVAFWCNPISGHNTLYWYLQNLGQGPELLIRYENEEAVDDSQLPKDRFSAERLKGVDSTLKIQPAELGDSAVYLCASSPAASVNEQFFGPGTRLTVL.

The chain carries TRBV18 and TRBJ1-2, with 7 nucleotides matching TRBD1. J gave up 7 bases and V 1 base, and 12 bases lay outside the gene matches. CDR3 length equals 16 residues. The V gene's germline CDR1 is KGHSH and CDR2 LQKENI. The DNA of the CDR3 is TGTGCCAGCTCACCACGCCTCGACAGGGCGGTCGGTGGCTACACCTTC. Translation gives CASSPRLDRAVGGYTF.

A single count supports this clone. The chain combines TRBV23-1 with TRBJ1-6; D possibly corresponds to TRBD1 (5 bases). TRBV23-1 qualifies as an ORF whose function is uncertain. With 8 bases removed from V and 1 base from J, the gap between germline ends came to 21 bases. The CDR3 has 18 amino acids. Here the CDR3 reads CASGKWEGRGSYNSPLHF. Here the CDR3 DNA reads TGCGCCAGCGGTAAATGGGAGGGAAGGGGATCCTATAATTCACCCCTCCACTTT.

This clone occurred once. The chain is built from TRBV2 and TRBJ1-2, with 7 nucleotides matching TRBD1. Germline CDR1 SNHLY, CDR2 FYNNEI. CDR3 length: 12 residues. The V gene end was trimmed by 7 bases and the J gene end by 2 bases; junction bases not matched to a gene: 1. In DNA form, the CDR3 reads TGTGCCAGCACACAGGGGAACTATGGCTACACCTTC. This gives the protein CASTQGNYGYTF.

The V call is TRBV3-1 (or the pseudogene TRBV3-2), the J call TRBJ1-1, with a weak D call TRBD1 (6 bases). The germline V and J ends were trimmed by 2 bases and 11 bases, with 18 bases remaining between them. Germline loops: CDR1 LGHDT, CDR2 YNNKEL (reference sequence). The CDR3 length is 14 residues. The CDR3 DNA sequence: TGTGCCAGCAGCCAACTACATCTTCAGGGGTTGGCTTTCTTT. Translation gives CASSQLHLQGLAFF.